A selection of T cell receptor beta chains follows, all from one sample in a study of cytomegalovirus exposure and HLA in healthy donors. Profiling relied on immunoSEQ multiplex PCR, and the TCRdb table lists in-frame clones only, not all of them. The sample has about 130,000 clones; roughly 83% are singletons. The sample taken for sequencing was PBMCs. All receptors come from a man aged 18-30 years in good health and CMV-seropositive. The CDR3 runs from the conserved cysteine through the conserved F or W. The D gene is left open where the match is weak. Where a row states a size, it is once, few, many or the class of an expanded clone; other rows omit it.

D: TRBD1
V: TRBV6-5
size: .
J: TRBJ1-2
CDR3: CASSYSGQALGYTF
DNA: TGTGCCAGCAGTTACTCGGGACAGGCGTTGGGCTACACCTTC

D: .
V: TRBV11-2
size: .
J: TRBJ2-7
CDR3: CASSTVRGGLHEQYF
DNA: TGTGCCAGCAGCACTGTCCGCGGAGGGTTGCACGAGCAGTACTTC

D: TRBD1
V: TRBV6-1
size: .
J: TRBJ2-1
CDR3: CASSETDRGHQFF
DNA: TGTGCCAGCAGTGAAACGGACAGGGGGCACCAGTTCTTC

D: .
V: TRBV6-1
size: .
J: TRBJ1-3
CDR3: CASKGAGNTIYF
DNA: TGTGCCAGCAAGGGAGCCGGAAACACCATATATTTT

D: .
V: TRBV2
size: once
J: TRBJ1-5
CDR3: CASSERGSNQPQHF
DNA: TGTGCCAGCAGTGAAAGAGGCAGCAATCAGCCCCAGCATTTT

D: .
V: TRBV27
size: .
J: TRBJ2-7
CDR3: CASSFNSYEQYF
DNA: TGTGCCAGCAGTTTCAACTCCTACGAGCAGTACTTC

D: .
V: TRBV29-1
size: .
J: TRBJ1-1
CDR3: CSVHPDGGWNTEAFF
DNA: TGCAGCGTCCATCCCGACGGGGGATGGAACACTGAAGCTTTCTTT

D: TRBD1
V: TRBV2
size: .
J: TRBJ1-1
CDR3: CASSTQGGTEAFF
DNA: TGTGCCAGCAGTACACAGGGGGGCACTGAAGCTTTCTTT

D: .
V: TRBV5-1
size: .
J: TRBJ1-2
CDR3: CASSPEGGDYGYTF
DNA: TGCGCCAGCAGCCCGGAAGGGGGTGACTATGGCTACACCTTC

D: .
V: TRBV27
size: .
J: TRBJ1-5
CDR3: CASSLGGSDQPQHF
DNA: TGTGCCAGCAGTTTGGGGGGGAGCGATCAGCCCCAGCATTTT

D: .
V: TRBV19
size: .
J: TRBJ1-1
CDR3: CASSIRRQGNTEAFF
DNA: TGTGCCAGTAGTATAAGGCGGCAGGGTAACACTGAAGCTTTCTTT

D: TRBD2
V: TRBV11-2
size: .
J: TRBJ2-3
CDR3: CASTALAGITDTQYF
DNA: TGTGCCAGCACCGCCCTAGCGGGGATCACAGATACGCAGTATTTT

D: TRBD1
V: TRBV7-9
size: once
J: TRBJ2-3
CDR3: CASSPFGGQGTDTQYF
DNA: TGTGCCAGCAGCCCATTTGGGGGACAGGGGACAGATACGCAGTATTTT

D: TRBD1
V: TRBV14
size: .
J: TRBJ2-7
CDR3: CASSYGTAYEQYF
DNA: TGTGCCAGCAGTTATGGGACAGCCTACGAGCAGTACTTC

D: TRBD1
V: TRBV5-1
size: few
J: TRBJ1-6
CDR3: CASSPQTGKGSPLHF
DNA: TGCGCCAGCAGCCCGCAGACAGGGAAGGGTTCACCCCTCCACTTT

D: .
V: TRBV28
size: .
J: TRBJ2-7
CDR3: CASRRALGSPYEQYF
DNA: TGTGCCAGCAGGCGGGCCCTCGGCAGCCCCTACGAGCAGTACTTC

D: .
V: TRBV6-5
size: few
J: TRBJ1-1
CDR3: CASSYSDWDPIMAFF
DNA: TGTGCCAGCAGTTACTCGGACTGGGATCCGATTATGGCTTTCTTT

D: TRBD1
V: TRBV27
size: once
J: TRBJ1-1
CDR3: CASSPLYRGGRTEAFF
DNA: TGTGCCAGCAGTCCCCTCTACAGGGGGGGAAGGACTGAAGCTTTCTTT

D: .
V: TRBV27
size: .
J: TRBJ1-1
CDR3: CASSLVQGEAFF
DNA: TGTGCCAGCAGTTTAGTGCAGGGTGAAGCTTTCTTT

D: .
V: TRBV19
size: .
J: TRBJ1-1
CDR3: CASSISPNTEAFF
DNA: TGTGCCAGTAGTATCTCCCCCAACACTGAAGCTTTCTTT

D: .
V: TRBV4-1
size: .
J: TRBJ1-2
CDR3: CASSHGQGPNYGYTF
DNA: TGCGCCAGCAGCCATGGGCAGGGCCCTAACTATGGCTACACCTTC

D: .
V: TRBV7-2
size: .
J: TRBJ1-5
CDR3: CASSPGGGSQPQHF
DNA: TGTGCCAGCAGCCCGGGGGGGGGCAGTCAGCCCCAGCATTTT

D: .
V: TRBV30
size: .
J: TRBJ1-6
CDR3: CAWERDNSPLHF
DNA: TGTGCCTGGGAGAGGGATAATTCACCCCTCCACTTT

D: TRBD1
V: TRBV5-6
size: .
J: TRBJ2-7
CDR3: CASRTPPGTEYEQYF
DNA: TGTGCCAGCAGGACCCCTCCCGGGACAGAGTACGAGCAGTACTTC